These 26 T cell receptor beta chains originate from one sample sequenced in a study of OX40 agonist ivuxolimab in advanced cancers. Some clones are missing from TCRdb's copy, which holds only in-frame ones; the method was immunoSEQ multiplex PCR. Among about 37,000 clones, roughly 87% were seen once, and the ten largest hold 15% to 20%. Source: CD4+ or CD8+ T cells sorted from blood, taken in a trial of the OX40 agonist ivuxolimab. These receptors all stem from an adult with an advanced solid tumor such as melanoma, head and neck, liver or kidney cancer.

This chain connects TRBV27 to TRBJ1-1; D perhaps matches TRBD1 (5 bases). Trimming left V 9 bases short and J 1 base short, with 21 bases between. Germline CDR1 and CDR2: MNHEY and SMNVEV (reference sequence). The CDR3 consists of 16 residues. CDR3 bases: TGTGCCAGTCCCCAGGGAAGCGGGCGGGGGAACACTGAAGCTTTCTTT. Translated: CASPQGSGRGNTEAFF.

The chain uses TRBV2 and TRBJ1-6, with 9 bases that match TRBD1. With V trimmed by 7 bases and J by 7 bases, 5 bases remained unmatched. Germline CDR1 and CDR2: SNHLY and FYNNEI. This CDR3 has 14 residues. CDR3 sequence reads: CASKGTGTNSPLHF. The DNA of the CDR3 is TGTGCCAGCAAAGGGACAGGGACAAATTCACCCCTCCACTTT.

This clone appeared a few times. J is TRBJ2-4 and V is TRBV30; the match to TRBD2 covers 7 bases. The CDR3 spans 15 residues. Unmatched junction bases numbered 6, after V lost 0 bases and J lost 4 bases. From germline, CDR1 is GTSNPN and CDR2 SVGIG (reference sequence). In DNA, the CDR3 is TGTGCCTGGAGTGTAGCGGGACCTCTAAAAAACATTCAGTACTTC. The encoded protein is CAWSVAGPLKNIQYF.

The V call is TRBV4-1, the J call TRBJ1-5; D is possibly TRBD1 (6 bases). This CDR3 region has 15 residues. Germline CDR1 reads MGHRA; CDR2 reads YSYEKL. Trimming took off 0 bases at V and 3 bases at J, with 9 bases between the two ends. The chain's CDR3 is CASSQDPGANQPQHF. The CDR3, as DNA: TGCGCCAGCAGCCAAGATCCAGGGGCCAATCAGCCCCAGCATTTT.

This rearrangement joins TRBV27 to TRBJ1-1; D uncertain. The CDR3 covers 13 residues. The germline V gene has CDR1 MNHEY and CDR2 SMNVEV (reference sequence). Trimming pared 6 bases from V and 0 bases from J, leaving 8 bases between. The CDR3 protein is CASRPMLNTEAFF. CDR3 DNA: TGTGCCAGCAGGCCCATGTTGAACACTGAAGCTTTCTTT.

The genes are TRBV7-8 and TRBJ2-5; 9 bases are a match to TRBD2. The CDR3 is 18 residues long. The germline gives CDR1 SGHVS, CDR2 FQNEAQ. V lost 5 bases and J lost 0; bases outside the gene matches: 13. The chain's CDR3 is CASSPLGLARRDQETQYF. Here the CDR3 DNA reads TGTGCCAGCAGCCCACTTGGACTAGCGCGTCGAGACCAAGAGACCCAGTACTTC. The full variable domain, rest sourced from reference TRBV7-8 and TRBJ2-5, is GAGVSQSPRYKVAKRGQDVALRCDPISGHVSLFWYQQALGQGPEFLTYFQNEAQLDKSGLPSDRFFAERPEGSVSTLKIQRTQQEDSAVYLCASSPLGLARRDQETQYFGPGTRLLVL.

The gene calls are TRBV15 and TRBJ2-2; either TRBD1 or TRBD2 may fit D (5 bases each). Looked up from germline, CDR1 is LNHNV and CDR2 is YYDKDF (reference sequence). V was shortened by 0 bases and J by 4 bases, with 18 bases between the two germline ends. The CDR3 sequence is 18 residues long. CDR3 protein: CATSRDLPGAGGTGELFF. DNA for the CDR3: TGTGCCACCAGCAGAGATCTACCTGGGGCTGGGGGCACCGGGGAGCTGTTTTTT.

This chain connects TRBV5-6 to TRBJ1-2, with a possible D match to TRBD1 (5 bases). Germline CDR1 and CDR2: SGHDT and YYEEEE. The V end lost 2 bases, the J end lost 2 bases, and 13 bases lay between the germline ends. The CDR3 has 15 residues. CDR3 residues: CASSFPTDENYGYTF. CDR3 DNA: TGTGCCAGCAGCTTCCCGACAGACGAAAACTATGGCTACACCTTC.

The chain uses TRBV6-5 and TRBJ2-7; 8 nucleotides match TRBD1. The germline gives CDR1 MNHEY, CDR2 SVGAGI. The CDR3 covers 14 residues. Unmatched junction bases numbered 7, after V lost 5 bases and J lost 4 bases. Here the CDR3 reads CASSPGGTGYEQYF. The CDR3 nucleotides are TGTGCCAGCAGTCCAGGGGGCACAGGATACGAGCAGTACTTC.

V gene TRBV14 combines with J gene TRBJ2-1; 9 bases line up with TRBD1. Trimming removed 1 base from V and 10 bases from J; junction bases left unmatched: 5. Germline CDR1 is SGHDN and CDR2 is FVKESK. This CDR3 comprises 14 residues. The CDR3 coding sequence is TGTGCCAGCAGCCAAGCGGGACAGGGCAGGGAGCAGTTCTTC. Amino acids: CASSQAGQGREQFF.

This chain joins TRBV4-2 and TRBJ2-5; unclear D gene. Germline-derived CDR1 and CDR2 are LGHNA and YNFKEQ. The CDR3 covers 16 residues. Trimming took off 0 bases at V and 3 bases at J, with 14 bases between the two ends. The CDR3, as DNA: TGTGCCAGCAGCCAAGATCCGGCCAGGAGCGAAGAGACCCAGTACTTC. It encodes CASSQDPARSEETQYF.

The chain combines TRBV2 with TRBJ1-5, with D possibly matching TRBD1 (6 bases). Germline CDR1 SNHLY, CDR2 FYNNEI. This CDR3 comprises 14 residues. The germline V and J ends were trimmed by 3 bases and 7 bases, with 13 bases remaining between them. The CDR3 here is CASSDGTPRQPQHF. CDR3 DNA sequence: TGTGCCAGCAGTGACGGGACACCGAGGCAGCCCCAGCATTTT.

The rearrangement links TRBV5-1 to TRBJ1-1, with D perhaps matching TRBD1 (6 bases). The CDR3 loop spans 18 amino acids. Germline CDR1 is SGHRS and CDR2 is YFSETQ. Between the trimmed V and J ends, which lost 1 base and 0 bases, there was a span of 19 bases. In DNA form, the CDR3 reads TGCGCCAGCAGCTTGAGGGCCATGTCGACAGGTTTGAACACTGAAGCTTTCTTT. It translates to CASSLRAMSTGLNTEAFF.

The chain links TRBV11-2 to TRBJ1-5; 8 nucleotides line up with TRBD1. This CDR3 has 16 residues. Trimming took 5 bases from V and 0 from J; bases not matched to a gene: 6. Germline V gene sequence: CDR1 SGHAT, CDR2 FQNNGV. The CDR3 protein is CASSTRTGTSNQPQHF. The CDR3 DNA sequence: TGTGCCAGCAGCACACGGACAGGGACTAGCAATCAGCCCCAGCATTTT.

This clone was counted between two and nine times. The chain uses TRBV6-1 and TRBJ2-1; TRBD2 matches at 9 bases. CDR3 length: 16 amino acids. CDR1 MNHNS and CDR2 SASEGT come from the germline V gene. The ends lost 4 bases at V and 8 bases at J; junction bases unmatched: 12. The CDR3 spells CASSGVDRAGGDEQFF. CDR3 in DNA: TGTGCCAGCAGTGGGGTGGATAGAGCGGGGGGCGATGAGCAGTTCTTC.

The rearrangement joins TRBV7-9 to TRBJ1-1; the D is unclear. Trimming took 4 bases from V and 8 from J, leaving 17 bases between them. The CDR3 loop spans 14 amino acids. Germline CDR1 and CDR2: SEHNR and FQNEAQ (reference sequence). In nucleotides, the CDR3 is TGTGCCAGCAGCTCCCTTCAGTTAAGCCTAGAAGCTTTCTTT. It translates to CASSSLQLSLEAFF.

This clone came up once. The chain has TRBV7-8 and TRBJ2-5; D is uncertain. Germline lookup yields CDR1 SGHVS and CDR2 FQNEAQ. The CDR3 covers 15 residues. Trimming took off 5 bases at V and 5 bases at J, with 18 bases between the two ends. The CDR3 loop is CASSPLTGLGETQYF. CDR3 nucleotides: TGTGCCAGCAGCCCTCTGACCGGCCTTGGGGAGACCCAGTACTTC.

J is TRBJ2-7 and V is TRBV2; TRBD1 agrees at 7 bases. CDR1 and CDR2 from the germline V gene are SNHLY and FYNNEI. The V segment lost 4 bases and the J segment 0 bases; nucleotides outside the gene matches: 0. The CDR3 extends over 13 amino acids. This CDR3 is CASSGDSSYEQYF. DNA of the CDR3: TGTGCCAGCAGTGGGGACAGCTCCTACGAGCAGTACTTC.

The chain links TRBV6-5 to TRBJ2-1; 8 nucleotides match TRBD2. The length of the CDR3 is 15 residues. Germline lookup yields CDR1 MNHEY and CDR2 SVGAGI. The V gene end was trimmed by 2 bases and the J gene end by 2 bases; junction bases not matched to a gene: 2. CDR3 nucleotide sequence: TGTGCCAGCAGTTACCGGGAGGGGCCCTACAATGAGCAGTTCTTC. Translating gives CASSYREGPYNEQFF.

This sequence joins TRBV6-5 and TRBJ1-2; maybe TRBD1 (6 bases). Per the germline V gene, CDR1 is MNHEY and CDR2 is SVGAGI. The CDR3 extends over 14 amino acids. V was clipped by 5 bases and J by 4 bases, with 14 bases between them. The CDR3 reads CASSAHGQIYGYTF. The CDR3 bases are TGTGCCAGCAGTGCCCATGGACAGATCTATGGCTACACCTTC.

The chain combines TRBV7-8 with TRBJ1-1; 8 positions agree with TRBD1. Germline CDR1 SGHVS, CDR2 FQNEAQ. The V segment lost 5 bases and the J segment 4 bases; nucleotides outside the gene matches: 9. This CDR3 is 15 amino acids long. CDR3 sequence: CASSRMTGVGTEAFF. For the CDR3, the DNA is TGTGCCAGCAGCCGGATGACAGGGGTCGGCACTGAAGCTTTCTTT.

V and J are TRBV4-2 and TRBJ1-2; perhaps TRBD1 as D (6 bases). V lost 0 bases and J 6 bases, leaving 14 bases between the germline ends. This CDR3 is built from 15 residues. The germline V gene encodes CDR1 LGHNA and CDR2 YNFKEQ. The CDR3 loop is CASSQEVGRGNGYTF. CDR3 nucleotides: TGTGCCAGCAGCCAAGAAGTTGGCAGGGGAAATGGCTACACCTTC.

The chain is built from TRBV7-9 and TRBJ2-5; D is unresolved. The DNA end is a closer match to TRBJ2-7, so the J assignment may be wrong. Germline CDR1 SEHNR, CDR2 FQNEAQ (reference sequence). CDR3 length equals 11 residues. The CDR3 loop is CASSPDYEQYF. The CDR3 region has the DNA TGTGCCAGCAGCCCCGACTACGAGCAGTACTTC.

The rearrangement uses TRBV2 and TRBJ2-1, with 7 bases lining up with TRBD2. Trimming cost V 8 bases and J 10 bases; bases outside gene matches: 11. The CDR3 loop spans 13 amino acids. Germline loops: CDR1 SNHLY, CDR2 FYNNEI. CDR3 in amino acids: CASDRWGGEEQFF. CDR3 nucleotides: TGTGCCAGCGATCGCTGGGGGGGGGAAGAGCAGTTCTTC.

The chain recombines TRBV20-1 with TRBJ2-1; a weak D match, TRBD1 (5 bases). Germline CDR1 reads DFQATT; CDR2 reads SNEGSKA (reference sequence). V lost 6 bases and J 5 bases, leaving 8 bases between the germline ends. The CDR3 is made up of 11 amino acids. In nucleotides, the CDR3 is TGCAGTGCCGTCAGGGACAATGAGCAGTTCTTC. Translation gives CSAVRDNEQFF.

V usage is TRBV6-1 and J usage is TRBJ2-3; TRBD2 agrees at 8 bases. V was clipped by 5 bases and J by 4 bases; unmatched bases: 8. This CDR3 comprises 15 residues. The germline V gene has CDR1 MNHNS and CDR2 SASEGT. CDR3 sequence reads: CASSPPGGVPDTQYF. CDR3 sequence (DNA): TGTGCCAGCAGTCCACCCGGGGGGGTCCCAGATACGCAGTATTTT.